This TCR beta chain was profiled in a study of CXCR3-negative and CXCR3-positive naive CD8 T cells. In germline, CDR1 is ENHRY, CDR2 SYGVKD. The CDR3 totals 19 residues. Comment on this clonotype: The antigen remains unidentified.

General study points: The study found more hydrophobic TRB CDR3s in CXCR3-positive naive cells than in CXCR3-negative naive cells.

The authors made the TRB cDNA libraries by 5' RACE using UMI labels. One entry per CDR3 protein, without DNA, is what TCRdb gives after re-calling the 5' RACE reads. The ten most abundant clones cover less than 0.85% of a sample with 75,000 to 100,000 distinct CDR3 sequences. The V gene is TRBV10-3, the J gene TRBJ2-3; TCRdb designates TRBD2, a call that cannot be tested without DNA. The sequence was obtained from a human donor in good health. Some clones in this sample may be carry-over from other donors' samples. Sequencing was carried out using naive CXCR3+ CD8+ T cells from blood. Specified subset: CD45RO-CCR7+CD27+CD95- naive CD8+ T cells expressing CXCR3 (TNR3+). The CDR3 region is CAISELGTSGGTARDTQYF.